This T cell receptor (beta chain) was sequenced during a study of T cells in Graves' hyperthyroidism and ophthalmopathy. It was RNA transcripts that yielded the amplified TCR beta CDR3 regions. The HTBI primer set was used in a first-round RT-PCR of the TCR CDR3. In TCRdb, the multiplex PCR reads were re-called with MiXCR into one record per CDR3 protein. This sample has 500,000 or so distinct CDR3 sequences; 17% occur once, and the top ten carry 15% to 20%. The CDR3 spans 13 residues. Germline-derived CDR1 and CDR2 are MNHEY and SVGEGT. The V and J ends lost 6 bases and 9 bases, in that order; junction bases with no gene match: 8.

The clonotype comes from a young woman with Graves' ophthalmopathy. Sequences were obtained from blood. The genes are TRBV6-2 or TRBV6-3 and TRBJ2-1, with 7 bases lining up with TRBD2. The CDR3 DNA reads TGTGCCAGCAGCCGTGGGGGGGTGAGTGAGCAGTTCTTC. This encodes CASSRGGVSEQFF.